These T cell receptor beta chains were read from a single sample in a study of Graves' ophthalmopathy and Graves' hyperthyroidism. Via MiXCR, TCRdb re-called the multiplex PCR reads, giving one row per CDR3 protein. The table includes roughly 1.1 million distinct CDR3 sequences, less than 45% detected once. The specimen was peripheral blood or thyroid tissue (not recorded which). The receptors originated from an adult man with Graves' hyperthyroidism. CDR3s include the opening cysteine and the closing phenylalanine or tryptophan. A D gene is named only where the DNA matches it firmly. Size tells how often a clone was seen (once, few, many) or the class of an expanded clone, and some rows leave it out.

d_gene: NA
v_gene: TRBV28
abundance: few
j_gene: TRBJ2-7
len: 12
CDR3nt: TGTGCCAGCACCCTCCAGTCGGGCGAGCAGTACTTC
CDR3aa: CASTLQSGEQYF

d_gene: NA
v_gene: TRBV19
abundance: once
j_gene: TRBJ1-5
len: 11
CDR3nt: TGTGCCAGTAGTATCTCGGAGACCCAGCATTTT
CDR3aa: CASSISETQHF

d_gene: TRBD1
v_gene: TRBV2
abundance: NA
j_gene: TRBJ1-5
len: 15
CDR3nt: TGTGCCAGCAGAAAGAAGGGGACAGGGGTCCAGCCCCAGCATTTT
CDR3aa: CASRKKGTGVQPQHF

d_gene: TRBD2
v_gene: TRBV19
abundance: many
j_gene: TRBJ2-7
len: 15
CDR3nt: TGTGCCAGTAGTTTGGGGACTAGGAGCTCCTACGAGCAGTACTTC
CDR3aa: CASSLGTRSSYEQYF

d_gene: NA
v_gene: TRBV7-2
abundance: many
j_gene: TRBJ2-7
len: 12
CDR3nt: TGTGCCAGCAGCTCCCCAGACTACGAGCAGTACTTC
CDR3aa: CASSSPDYEQYF

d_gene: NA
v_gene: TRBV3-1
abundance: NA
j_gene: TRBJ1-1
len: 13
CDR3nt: TGTGCCAGCAGCCAAAACGACCGTACCCAAGCTTTCTTT
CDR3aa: CASSQNDRTQAFF

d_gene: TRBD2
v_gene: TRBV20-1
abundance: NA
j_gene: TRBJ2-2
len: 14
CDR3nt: TGCAGTGCTAGACTAGCGGGGGAACCCGGGGAGCTGTTTTTT
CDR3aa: CSARLAGEPGELFF

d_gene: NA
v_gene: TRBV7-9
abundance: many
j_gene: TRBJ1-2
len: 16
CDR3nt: TGTGCCAGCAGCCCTATGCCCCTACAGGGCCGCTATGGCTACACCTTC
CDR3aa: CASSPMPLQGRYGYTF

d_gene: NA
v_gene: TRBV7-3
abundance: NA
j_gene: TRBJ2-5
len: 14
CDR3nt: TGTGCCAGCAGCACAACAGGGAAGGGAGAGACCCAGTACTTC
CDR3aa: CASSTTGKGETQYF

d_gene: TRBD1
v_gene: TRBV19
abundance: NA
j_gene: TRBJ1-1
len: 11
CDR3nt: TGTGCCGGGACAGGGGACACTGAAGCTTTCTTT
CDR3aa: CAGTGDTEAFF

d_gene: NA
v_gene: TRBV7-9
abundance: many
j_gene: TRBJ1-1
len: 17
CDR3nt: TGTGCCAGCAGCCCCCACGAGGCCGGGACATTGAACACTGAAGCTTTCTTT
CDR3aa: CASSPHEAGTLNTEAFF

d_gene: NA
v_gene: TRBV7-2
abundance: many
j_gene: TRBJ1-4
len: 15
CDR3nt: TGTGCCAGCAGCTGGAGTGGGGTGGGCAATGAAAAACTGTTTTTT
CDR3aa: CASSWSGVGNEKLFF

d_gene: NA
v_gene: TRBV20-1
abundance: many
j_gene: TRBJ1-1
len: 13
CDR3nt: TGCAGTGCTAGACGGCACACGAACACTGAAGCTTTCTTT
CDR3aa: CSARRHTNTEAFF

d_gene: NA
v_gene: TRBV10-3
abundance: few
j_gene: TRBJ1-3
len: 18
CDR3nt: TGTGCCATCAGTGACCCTGGACGGTCCGGGATGTCTGGAAACACCATATATTTT
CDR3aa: CAISDPGRSGMSGNTIYF

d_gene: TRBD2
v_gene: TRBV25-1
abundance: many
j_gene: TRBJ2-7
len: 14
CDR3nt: TGTGCCAGCGGCCCGGGGGGTTTCTCCTACGAGCAGTACTTC
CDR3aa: CASGPGGFSYEQYF

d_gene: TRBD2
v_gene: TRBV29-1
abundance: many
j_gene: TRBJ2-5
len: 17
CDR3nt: TGCAGCGTTGACCCCCGGGGGGTTAGCGGGTACCAAGAGACCCAGTACTTC
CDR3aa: CSVDPRGVSGYQETQYF

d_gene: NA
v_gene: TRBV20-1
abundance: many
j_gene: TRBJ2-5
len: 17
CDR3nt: TGCAGTGCTAGGGGCGACCAGCTAGTCCCTACTTGGGAGACCCAGTACTTC
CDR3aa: CSARGDQLVPTWETQYF

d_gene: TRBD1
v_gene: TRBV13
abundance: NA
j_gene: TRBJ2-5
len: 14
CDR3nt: TGTGCCAGCGCCAAAACAGGGGGCCAAGAGACCCAGTACTTC
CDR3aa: CASAKTGGQETQYF

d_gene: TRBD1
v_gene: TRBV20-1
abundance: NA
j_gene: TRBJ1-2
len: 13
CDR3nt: TGCAGAGATTGGACAGGGGCGTACAGGGGCTACACCTTC
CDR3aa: CRDWTGAYRGYTF